These 6 T cell receptor beta chains came from one sample sequenced in a study of T cell repertoires in cytomegalovirus infection. The antigens these receptors bind are not known. TCRdb independently ran MiXCR on the reads; one entry per CDR3 protein. In the table there are nearly 700,000 distinct CDR3 sequences, about 33% of which are singletons. The source material was cultured PBMCs, sampled from culture after CMV antigen stimulation. All receptors come from a human donor in good health (CMV status not recorded). Some clones in this sample may be carry-over from other donors' samples.

This chain joins TRBV20-1 and TRBJ2-1, with TRBD2 matching over 7 bases. Germline loops: CDR1 DFQATT, CDR2 SNEGSKA (reference sequence). V was pared by 3 bases and J by 2 bases, with 4 bases of the junction left unmatched. CDR3 length: 14 amino acids. The CDR3 nucleotides read TGCAGTGCTAGGAACCTAGCGGCCTACAATGAGCAGTTCTTC. This encodes CSARNLAAYNEQFF.

This rearrangement joins TRBV4-2 to TRBJ2-5; 9 positions match TRBD1. With V trimmed by 0 bases and J by 4 bases, 9 bases remained unmatched. The CDR3 is 17 residues long. Germline CDR1 is LGHNA and CDR2 is YNFKEQ. The CDR3 loop is CASSQDLDRGRGETQYF. The CDR3 nucleotides read TGTGCCAGCAGCCAAGATCTGGACAGGGGCAGGGGAGAGACCCAGTACTTC.

The chain joins TRBV7-8 to TRBJ2-1; D may match TRBD1 or TRBD2 (5 bases each). This CDR3 has 16 amino acids. Germline CDR1 reads SGHVS; CDR2 reads FQNEAQ. The germline V and J ends were trimmed by 2 bases and 6 bases, with 17 bases remaining between them. The CDR3 DNA is TGTGCCAGCAGCTTAAGGAGGTTGGGGGATTCCAATGAGCAGTTCTTC. This gives the protein CASSLRRLGDSNEQFF.

This rearrangement joins TRBV7-6 to TRBJ1-2; 7 bases map to TRBD1. The junction had 11 bases not matched to a gene; V was cut back by 3 bases and J by 7 bases. The CDR3 is 15 amino acids. Germline V gene lookup returns CDR1 SGHVS and CDR2 FNYEAQ. CDR3 sequence: CASSLAAGGLGGYTF. The CDR3 DNA is TGTGCCAGCAGCTTGGCCGCAGGGGGACTCGGTGGCTACACCTTC.

This clonotype appeared a single time. This sequence joins TRBV7-2 and TRBJ2-1, with a weak D call TRBD2 (6 bases). The DNA end is more similar to TRBJ2-7, so the J call may be wrong. CDR3 size: 15 residues. Germline V gene data show CDR1 as SGHTA and CDR2 as FQGNSA. CDR3 protein: CASSSSGLNYNEQYF. DNA of the CDR3: TGTGCCAGCAGCTCGTCGGGACTCAACTACAATGAGCAGTACTTC.

The genes are TRBV10-3 and TRBJ1-2; 8 bases map to TRBD1. This CDR3 is 14 amino acids long. V lost 7 bases to trimming and J lost 5 bases; unmatched junction nucleotides: 9. From germline, CDR1 is ENHRY and CDR2 SYGVKD. The CDR3 here is CAITADRDGYGYTF. As DNA, the CDR3 is TGTGCCATCACTGCGGACAGGGACGGGTATGGCTACACCTTC.